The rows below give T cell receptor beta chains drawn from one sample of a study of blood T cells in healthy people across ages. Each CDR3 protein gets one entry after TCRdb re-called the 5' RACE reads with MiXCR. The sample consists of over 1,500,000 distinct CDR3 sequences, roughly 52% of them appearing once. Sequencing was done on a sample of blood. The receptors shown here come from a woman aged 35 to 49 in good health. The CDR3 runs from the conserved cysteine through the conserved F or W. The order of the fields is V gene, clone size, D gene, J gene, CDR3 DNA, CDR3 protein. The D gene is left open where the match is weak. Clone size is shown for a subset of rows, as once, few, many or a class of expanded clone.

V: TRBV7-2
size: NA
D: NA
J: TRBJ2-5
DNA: TGTGCCAGCAGCCGTTCTTTGCCTGGGCAAGAGACCCAGTACTTC
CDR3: CASSRSLPGQETQYF

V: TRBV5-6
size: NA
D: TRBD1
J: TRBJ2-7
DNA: TGTGCCAGCGCCAACCTTCTTCTACAGGGGCGAGTCTCCTACGAGCAGTACTTC
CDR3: CASANLLLQGRVSYEQYF

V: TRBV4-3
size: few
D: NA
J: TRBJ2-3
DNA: TGCGCCAGCAGCCACGCTAGGACTAGCACAGATACGCAGTATTTT
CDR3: CASSHARTSTDTQYF

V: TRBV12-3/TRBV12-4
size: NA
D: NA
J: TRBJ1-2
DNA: TGTGCCAGCAGTTTTGAGGGGGAAGTAGGCTACACCTTC
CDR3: CASSFEGEVGYTF

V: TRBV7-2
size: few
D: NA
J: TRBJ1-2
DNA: TGTGCCAGCAGCTTAGAGGATGCCGCGCGTAATGGCTACACCTTC
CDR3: CASSLEDAARNGYTF

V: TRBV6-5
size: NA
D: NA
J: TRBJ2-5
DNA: TGTGCCAGCAGTCCAGATCGAGGGGCGGGGGAGACCCAGTACTTC
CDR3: CASSPDRGAGETQYF

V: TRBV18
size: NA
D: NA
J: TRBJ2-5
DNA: TGTGCCAGCTCACCACCGGGGCAGTTGGAAGAGACCCAGTACTTC
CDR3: CASSPPGQLEETQYF

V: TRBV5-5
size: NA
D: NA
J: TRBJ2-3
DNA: TGTGCCAGCAGCTTGCGAGGGGGGTTTAGCACAGATACGCAGTATTTT
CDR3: CASSLRGGFSTDTQYF

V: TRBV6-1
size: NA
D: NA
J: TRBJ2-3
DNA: TGTGCCAGCATTCGTGCCTCTCCCACAGATACGCAGTATTTT
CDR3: CASIRASPTDTQYF

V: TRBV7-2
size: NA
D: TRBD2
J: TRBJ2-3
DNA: TGTGCCAGCAGCGCCCCGGGACTAGCGGGGGGGGCAGATACGCAGTATTTT
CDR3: CASSAPGLAGGADTQYF

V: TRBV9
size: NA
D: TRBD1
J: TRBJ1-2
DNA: TGTGCCAGCAGCGCCTGGGACAGCGCTCGCTACACCTTC
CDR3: CASSAWDSARYTF

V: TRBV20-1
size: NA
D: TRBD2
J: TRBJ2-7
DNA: TGCAGTGCTAGAGCTCCGGGACTAGCGGGGGCGAGGCAGTACTTC
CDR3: CSARAPGLAGARQYF

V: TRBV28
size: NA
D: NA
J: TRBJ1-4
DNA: TGTGCCAGCAGACCTCAGGGGACGGTGGGAAAACTGTTTTTT
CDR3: CASRPQGTVGKLFF

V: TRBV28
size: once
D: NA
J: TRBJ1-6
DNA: TGTGCCAGCACCCCACGGGACTCCTATAATTCACCCCTCCACTTT
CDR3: CASTPRDSYNSPLHF

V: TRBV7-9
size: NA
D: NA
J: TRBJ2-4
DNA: TGTGCCAGCAGCTTGGACAGCTCTAAAAACATTCAGTACTTC
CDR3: CASSLDSSKNIQYF

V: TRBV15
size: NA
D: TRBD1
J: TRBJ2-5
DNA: TGTGCCACCAGCAGAGGGACAGGCCTTTTAGAGACCCAGTACTTC
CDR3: CATSRGTGLLETQYF

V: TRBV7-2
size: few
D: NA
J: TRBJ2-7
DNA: TGTGCCAGCAGCCTCTGGGGTATTCGGTACGAGCAGTACTTC
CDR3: CASSLWGIRYEQYF